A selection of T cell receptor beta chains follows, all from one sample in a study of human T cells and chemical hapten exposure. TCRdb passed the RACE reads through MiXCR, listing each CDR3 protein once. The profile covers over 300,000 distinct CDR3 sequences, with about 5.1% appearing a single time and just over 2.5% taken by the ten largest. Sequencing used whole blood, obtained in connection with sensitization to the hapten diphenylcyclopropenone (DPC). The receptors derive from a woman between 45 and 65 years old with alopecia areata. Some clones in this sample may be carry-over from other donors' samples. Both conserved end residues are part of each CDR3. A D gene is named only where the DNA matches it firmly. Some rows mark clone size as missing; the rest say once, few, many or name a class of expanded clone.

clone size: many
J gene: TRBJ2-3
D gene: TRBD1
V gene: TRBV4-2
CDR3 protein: CASSQPQGALGTDTQYF
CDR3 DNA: TGTGCCAGCAGCCAACCACAGGGGGCCCTCGGCACAGATACGCAGTATTTT

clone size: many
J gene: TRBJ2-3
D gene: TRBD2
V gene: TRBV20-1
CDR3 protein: CSARDQLTSGRRSTDTQYF
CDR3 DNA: TGCAGTGCTAGAGATCAATTGACTAGCGGGCGACGGAGCACAGATACGCAGTATTTT

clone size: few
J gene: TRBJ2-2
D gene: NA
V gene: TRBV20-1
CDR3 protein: CSARKGGSTGELFF
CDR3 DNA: TGCAGTGCTCGAAAGGGGGGAAGCACCGGGGAGCTGTTTTTT

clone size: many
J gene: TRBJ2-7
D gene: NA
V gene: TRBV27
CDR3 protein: CASSLSAPTPHEQYF
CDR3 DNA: TGTGCCAGCAGTTTATCGGCGCCGACCCCTCACGAGCAGTACTTC

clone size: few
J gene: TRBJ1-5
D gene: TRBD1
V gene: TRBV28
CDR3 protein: CASSLFRQGDQPQHF
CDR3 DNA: TGTGCCAGCAGTTTATTTAGACAGGGGGATCAGCCCCAGCATTTT

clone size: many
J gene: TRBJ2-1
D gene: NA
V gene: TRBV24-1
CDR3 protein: CATSDRNRDPDEQFF
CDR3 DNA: TGTGCCACCAGTGACCGAAACAGGGATCCGGATGAGCAGTTCTTC

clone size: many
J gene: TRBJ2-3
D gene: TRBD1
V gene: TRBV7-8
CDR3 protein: CASSLPARGTGLEDTQYF
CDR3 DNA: TGTGCCAGCAGCTTACCAGCCAGGGGGACAGGGTTGGAAGATACGCAGTATTTT

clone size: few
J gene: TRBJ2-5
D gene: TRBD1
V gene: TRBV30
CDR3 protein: CAWSVRQGFRETQYF
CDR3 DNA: TGTGCCTGGAGTGTACGACAGGGTTTTCGAGAGACCCAGTACTTC

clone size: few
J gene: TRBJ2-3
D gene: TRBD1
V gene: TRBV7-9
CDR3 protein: CASSGVWTGGLDTQYF
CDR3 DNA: TGTGCCAGCAGCGGAGTCTGGACAGGGGGGTTGGATACGCAGTATTTT

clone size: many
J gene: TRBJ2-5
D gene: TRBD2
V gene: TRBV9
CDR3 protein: CASSVVEGLAATETQYF
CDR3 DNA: TGTGCCAGCAGTGTCGTGGAGGGACTAGCAGCTACAGAGACCCAGTACTTC

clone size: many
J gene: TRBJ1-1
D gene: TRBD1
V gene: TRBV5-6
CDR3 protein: CAGPTGKGQGAREAFF
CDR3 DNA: TGTGCCGGACCAACGGGGAAGGGACAGGGGGCCCGGGAGGCTTTCTTT

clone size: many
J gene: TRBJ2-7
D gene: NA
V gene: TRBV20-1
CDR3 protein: CSARLTANSYEQYF
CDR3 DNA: TGCAGTGCTAGACTGACGGCTAACTCCTACGAGCAGTACTTC

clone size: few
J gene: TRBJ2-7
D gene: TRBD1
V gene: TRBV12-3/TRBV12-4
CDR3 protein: CASSQGGATYEQYF
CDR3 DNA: TGTGCCAGCAGCCAAGGGGGCGCGACCTACGAGCAGTACTTC

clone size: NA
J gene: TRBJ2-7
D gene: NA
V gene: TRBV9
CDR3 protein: CASSNGLSPYEQYF
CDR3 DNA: TGTGCCAGCTCAAACGGACTTTCACCTTACGAGCAGTACTTC

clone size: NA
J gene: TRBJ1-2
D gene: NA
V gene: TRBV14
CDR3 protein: CASSQLNGGYGYTF
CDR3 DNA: TGTGCCAGCAGCCAACTCAACGGGGGATATGGCTACACCTTC

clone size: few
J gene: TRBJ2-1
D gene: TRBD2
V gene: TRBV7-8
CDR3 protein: CASSRPTSGGADEQFF
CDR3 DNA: TGTGCCAGCAGCCGCCCCACGAGCGGGGGGGCGGATGAGCAGTTCTTC

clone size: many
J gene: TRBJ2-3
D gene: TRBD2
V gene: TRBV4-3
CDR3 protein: CASSHGTSGAADTQYF
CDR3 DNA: TGCGCCAGCAGCCATGGGACTAGCGGGGCGGCAGATACGCAGTATTTT

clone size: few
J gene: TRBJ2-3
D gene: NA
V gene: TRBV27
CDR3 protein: CASSWFPRAPDTQYF
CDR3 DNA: TGTGCCAGCAGTTGGTTCCCCAGGGCTCCAGATACGCAGTATTTT

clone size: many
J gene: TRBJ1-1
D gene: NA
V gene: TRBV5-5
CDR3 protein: CASTVDVTTIVNTEAFF
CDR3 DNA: TGTGCCAGCACCGTGGACGTGACCACGATTGTGAACACTGAAGCTTTCTTT

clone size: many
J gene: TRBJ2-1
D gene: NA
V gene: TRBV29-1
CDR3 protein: CSVEDPNEQFF
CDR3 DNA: TGCAGCGTTGAAGATCCTAATGAGCAGTTCTTC

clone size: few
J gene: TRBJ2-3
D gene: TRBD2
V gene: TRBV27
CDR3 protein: CASSLTAGGQADTQYF
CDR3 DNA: TGTGCCAGCAGTTTGACGGCGGGGGGGCAGGCAGATACGCAGTATTTT

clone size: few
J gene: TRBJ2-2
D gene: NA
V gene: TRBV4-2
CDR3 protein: CASSQTVLLFGGDTGELFF
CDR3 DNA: TGTGCCAGCAGCCAGACTGTTCTCCTCTTCGGAGGTGACACCGGGGAGCTGTTTTTT

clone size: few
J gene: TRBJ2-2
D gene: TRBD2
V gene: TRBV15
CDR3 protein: CATSRGGTSGVKTGELFF
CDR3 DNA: TGTGCCACCAGCAGAGGCGGGACTAGCGGGGTTAAAACCGGGGAGCTGTTTTTT

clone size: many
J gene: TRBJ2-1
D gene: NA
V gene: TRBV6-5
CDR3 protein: CASSSGLPEQFF
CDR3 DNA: TGTGCCAGCAGCTCGGGACTGCCTGAGCAGTTCTTC

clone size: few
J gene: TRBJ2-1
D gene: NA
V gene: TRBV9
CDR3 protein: CASSVVAGPSGEQFF
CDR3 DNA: TGTGCCAGCAGCGTAGTCGCGGGACCCTCGGGTGAGCAGTTCTTC

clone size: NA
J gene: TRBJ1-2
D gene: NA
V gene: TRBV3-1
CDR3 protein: CASSQRGGASYGYTF
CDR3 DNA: TGTGCCAGCAGCCAGCGGGGGGGCGCGAGCTATGGCTACACCTTC

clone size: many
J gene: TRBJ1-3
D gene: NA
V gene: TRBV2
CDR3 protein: CASSVSRPSGNTIYF
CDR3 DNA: TGTGCCAGCAGTGTAAGCAGGCCGTCGGGAAACACCATATATTTT

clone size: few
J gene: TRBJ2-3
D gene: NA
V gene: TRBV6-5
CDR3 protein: CASSYSWGASTDTQYF
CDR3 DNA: TGTGCCAGCAGTTACTCCTGGGGTGCTAGCACAGATACGCAGTATTTT

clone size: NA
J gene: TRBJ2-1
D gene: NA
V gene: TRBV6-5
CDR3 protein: CASGRGSWEQFF
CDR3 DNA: TGTGCCAGCGGGAGAGGGAGCTGGGAGCAGTTCTTC

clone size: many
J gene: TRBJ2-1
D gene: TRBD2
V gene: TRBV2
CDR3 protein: CASSEQLAGSQFF
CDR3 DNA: TGTGCCAGCAGTGAACAGCTAGCGGGATCCCAGTTCTTC

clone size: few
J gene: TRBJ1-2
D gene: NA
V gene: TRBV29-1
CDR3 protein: CSVEDLQVIYGYTF
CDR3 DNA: TGCAGCGTTGAAGATCTCCAGGTGATCTATGGCTACACCTTC

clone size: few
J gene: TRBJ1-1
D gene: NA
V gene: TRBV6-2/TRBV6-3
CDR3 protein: CASSYVPGPGALKTEAFF
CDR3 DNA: TGTGCCAGCAGCTATGTACCGGGACCGGGGGCGTTAAAGACTGAAGCTTTCTTT

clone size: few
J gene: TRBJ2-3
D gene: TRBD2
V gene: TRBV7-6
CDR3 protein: CASSTLAGVEDTQYF
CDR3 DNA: TGTGCCAGCAGCACCCTAGCGGGAGTTGAAGATACGCAGTATTTT

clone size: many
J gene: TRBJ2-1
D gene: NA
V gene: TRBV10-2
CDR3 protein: CASSGGNEQFF
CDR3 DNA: TGCGCCAGCAGTGGAGGAAATGAGCAGTTCTTC

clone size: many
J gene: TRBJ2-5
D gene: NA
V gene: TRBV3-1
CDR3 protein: CASSPSGNGVQTQYF
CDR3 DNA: TGTGCCAGCAGCCCCTCCGGAAACGGGGTCCAGACCCAGTACTTC

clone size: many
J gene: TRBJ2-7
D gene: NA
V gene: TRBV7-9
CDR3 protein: CASSTTEYYEQYF
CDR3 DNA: TGTGCCAGCAGCACGACAGAATACTACGAGCAGTACTTC

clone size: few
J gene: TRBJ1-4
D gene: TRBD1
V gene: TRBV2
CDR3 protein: CASSEGQGWGPNEKLFF
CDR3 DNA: TGTGCCAGCAGTGAGGGACAGGGCTGGGGGCCTAATGAAAAACTGTTTTTT

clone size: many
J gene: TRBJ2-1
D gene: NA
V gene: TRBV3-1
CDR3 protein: CASSQVLTSDEQFF
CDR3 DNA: TGTGCCAGCAGCCAAGTGCTAACTAGTGATGAGCAGTTCTTC

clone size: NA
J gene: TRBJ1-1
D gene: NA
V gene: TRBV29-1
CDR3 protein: CSVVEGTEAFF
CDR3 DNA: TGCAGCGTTGTGGAGGGAACTGAAGCTTTCTTT

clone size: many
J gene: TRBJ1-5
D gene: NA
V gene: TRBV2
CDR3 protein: CASSEMASNQPQHF
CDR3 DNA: TGTGCCAGCAGTGAGATGGCTAGCAATCAGCCCCAGCATTTT

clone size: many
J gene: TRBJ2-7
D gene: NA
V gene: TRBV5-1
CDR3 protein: CASSWGGWDTYEQYF
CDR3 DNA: TGCGCCAGCAGCTGGGGAGGGTGGGACACCTACGAGCAGTACTTC

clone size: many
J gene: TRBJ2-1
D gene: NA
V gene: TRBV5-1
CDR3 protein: CASSSRSGVDEQFF
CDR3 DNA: TGCGCCAGCAGCTCACGGTCGGGAGTCGATGAGCAGTTCTTC

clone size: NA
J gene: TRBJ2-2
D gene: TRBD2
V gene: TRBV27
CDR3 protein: CASAVAGMAGELFF
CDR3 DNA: TGTGCCAGCGCGGTAGCGGGTATGGCCGGGGAGCTGTTTTTT

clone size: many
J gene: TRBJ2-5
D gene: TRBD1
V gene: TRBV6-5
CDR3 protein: CVTSGGGQETQYF
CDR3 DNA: TGTGTAACCTCAGGGGGCGGTCAAGAGACCCAGTACTTC

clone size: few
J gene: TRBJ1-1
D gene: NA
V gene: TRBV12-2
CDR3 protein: CAREGEGPPKNTEAFF
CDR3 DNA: TGTGCAAGGGAAGGGGAGGGCCCCCCGAAGAACACTGAAGCTTTCTTT

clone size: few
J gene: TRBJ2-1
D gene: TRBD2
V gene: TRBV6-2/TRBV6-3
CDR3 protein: CASRKTVREAPNEQFF
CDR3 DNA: TGTGCCAGCCGCAAGACAGTCCGGGAGGCCCCAAATGAGCAGTTCTTC

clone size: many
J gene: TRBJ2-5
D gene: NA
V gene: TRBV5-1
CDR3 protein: CASGPLFGLLEETQYF
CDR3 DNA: TGCGCCAGCGGACCCCTCTTTGGACTCCTCGAAGAGACCCAGTACTTC

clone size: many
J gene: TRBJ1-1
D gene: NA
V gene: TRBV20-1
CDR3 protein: CSAPPSMNTEAFF
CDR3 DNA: TGCAGTGCCCCCCCGAGCATGAACACTGAAGCTTTCTTT

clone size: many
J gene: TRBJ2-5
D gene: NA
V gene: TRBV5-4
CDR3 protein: CASSPGEIETQYF
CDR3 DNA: TGTGCCAGCAGCCCGGGAGAGATAGAGACCCAGTACTTC

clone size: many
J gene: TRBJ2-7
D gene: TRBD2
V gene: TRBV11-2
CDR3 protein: CASSISGATYEQYF
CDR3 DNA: TGTGCCAGCAGCATTAGCGGGGCTACCTACGAGCAGTACTTC

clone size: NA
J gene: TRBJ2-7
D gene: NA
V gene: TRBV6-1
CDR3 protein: CASSEAYYSRVSYEQYF
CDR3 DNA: TGTGCCAGCAGTGAAGCATACTACAGCAGAGTCTCCTACGAGCAGTACTTC

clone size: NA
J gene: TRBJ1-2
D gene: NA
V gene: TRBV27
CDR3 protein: CASSPQGLEGYTF
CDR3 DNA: TGTGCCAGCAGTCCCCAGGGGCTGGAAGGCTACACCTTC

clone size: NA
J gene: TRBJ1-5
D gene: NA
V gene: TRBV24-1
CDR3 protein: CATSDRDINQPQHF
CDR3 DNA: TGTGCCACCAGTGACCGGGACATTAATCAGCCCCAGCATTTT